This T cell receptor (beta chain) was found in a study of OX40 agonist ivuxolimab in advanced cancers. Overall study context: Administration of intravenous ivuxolimab to patients occurred every 2 weeks at 0.01 to 10 mg/kg. Age averaged around 54 years (range about 23 to 85), and roughly 80% were male.

CDR1 and CDR2 from the germline V gene are SQVTM and ANQGSEA. V dropped 8 bases and J dropped 5 bases, with 12 bases sitting between them. The CDR3 has 11 amino acids. Clones were sequenced by immunoSEQ multiplex PCR, and TCRdb holds only the in-frame ones, with some missing. This sample has some 73,000 clones; approximately 90% occur once, and the top ten carry 0.4% to 0.55%. The J gene is TRBJ1-1, the V gene TRBV29-1; maybe TRBD1 (5 bases). This TCR was sampled from an adult with an advanced solid tumor such as melanoma, head and neck, liver or kidney cancer. The input for sequencing was CD4+ or CD8+ T cells sorted from blood, taken in a trial of the OX40 agonist ivuxolimab. The CDR3 is CSLGSGTEAFF. The CDR3 coding sequence is TGCAGCCTGGGGTCAGGGACTGAAGCTTTCTTT.